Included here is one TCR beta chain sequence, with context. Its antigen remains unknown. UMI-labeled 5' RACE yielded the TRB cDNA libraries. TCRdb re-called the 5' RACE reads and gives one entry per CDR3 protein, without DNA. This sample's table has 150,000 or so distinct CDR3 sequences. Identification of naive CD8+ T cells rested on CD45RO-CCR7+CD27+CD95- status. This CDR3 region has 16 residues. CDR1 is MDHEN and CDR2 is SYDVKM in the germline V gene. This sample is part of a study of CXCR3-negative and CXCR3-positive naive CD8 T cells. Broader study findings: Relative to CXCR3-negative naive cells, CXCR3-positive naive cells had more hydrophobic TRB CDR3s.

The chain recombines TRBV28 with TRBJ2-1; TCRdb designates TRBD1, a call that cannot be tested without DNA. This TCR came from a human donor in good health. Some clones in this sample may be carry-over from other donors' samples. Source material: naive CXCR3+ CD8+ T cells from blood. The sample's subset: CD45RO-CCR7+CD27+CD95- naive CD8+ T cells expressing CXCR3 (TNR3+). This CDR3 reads CASSRILTGGSDEQFF.